The T cell receptor beta chain under discussion was sequenced for a study of T cell responses to AZD1222 COVID-19 vaccine. TCRdb's table, derived via immunoSEQ multiplex PCR, lists solely in-frame clones and lacks some. The sample has around 190,000 clones, roughly 88% seen once. Pooling covered second doses at about 4 or about 12 weeks. Germline loops: CDR1 MNHEY, CDR2 SVGAGI. The CDR3 covers 14 residues. The V end lost 2 bases, the J end lost 4 bases, and 11 bases lay between the germline ends. The table lists this clone with a few counts. The chain links TRBV6-5 to TRBJ1-2; D gene unclear. The sample was peripheral blood, taken 28 days after the second AZD1222 dose. The clonotype originates from an adult who received the AZD1222 COVID-19 vaccine. CDR3 coding DNA: TGTGCCAGCAGTTACGGGCAGTCTCTCTATGGCTACACCTTC. Protein product: CASSYGQSLYGYTF.